Below, one T cell receptor (beta chain) is given with its context. Its antigen is still unknown. No much larger clonotype is one base removed from it; base qualities were not supplied. Taken from the germline V gene, the CDR1 and CDR2 loops are MDHEN and SYDVKM. The CDR3 sequence holds 13 residues, the cysteine and phenylalanine included. Here the CDR3 DNA is all that survives: 39 bases in frame from base 1. V loses 6 bases of germline sequence and J loses 10 bases, and the interval between the two ends is 13 bases. This record comes from a study of T cells in Graves' hyperthyroidism and ophthalmopathy (dated by TCRdb to the late 2010s). Broadly, across the study: Peripheral blood samples were taken at the time of initial diagnosis, prior to any treatment. TCR V-J signatures able to tell the groups apart were searched for in a discovery cohort of 100 or so patients, of whom over 40 had Graves' ophthalmopathy and 57 had stable Graves' hyperthyroidism. Prospective prediction of ophthalmopathy was tested in an independent validation cohort of some 20 hyperthyroidism patients and 15 to 17 patients who later progressed to ophthalmopathy. The roughly 90 discovery patients were divided at random into training and test sets in a 7:3 ratio. In about 6 Graves' hyperthyroidism patients, the study also compared T-cell repertoires from thyroid tissue with T-cell repertoires from blood. Following sampling, methimazole starting at 30 mg daily was given to hyperthyroidism patients, and high-dose intravenous methylprednisolone was given to ophthalmopathy patients. TCR Vbeta CDR3 sequencing of 120 to 150 peripheral blood samples (approximately 44 ophthalmopathy, roughly 74 hyperthyroidism and roughly 17 progressor patients) is reported in the paper. On the study overall, not on this receptor specifically: Blood samples also contained most of the expanded thyroid clonotypes (frequency above 0.001), which suggests that blood repertoires may reflect thyroid immune responses. A 13 V-J signature model separated ophthalmopathy from stable hyperthyroidism, with 87.88% sensitivity and roughly 81% specificity in cross-validation and 80%/75% in testing. Sample size was not statistically predetermined, and investigators were not blinded to group allocation. During validation, the model predicted progression to ophthalmopathy a median of about 5.9 months ahead of onset, with 60% to 71% sensitivity and almost 75% specificity.

The TCR beta CDR3 regions were amplified from RNA transcripts. The TCR CDR3 was subjected to a first round of RT-PCR using the HTBI primer set and the Qiagen OneStep RT-PCR kit. Libraries were constructed in a second round of multiplex PCR, after which size selection and purification were performed. Paired-end sequencing of the libraries was performed with 100 bp reads on an Illumina HiSeq2000. Per the authors' processing: Raw data were processed with SOAPnuke, discarding reads with adapters, uncalled bases, mean Phred below 15, or no exact constant-primer or identifier match. COPE v1.2.5 was used to merge the high-quality paired reads, and each unique nucleotide sequence was defined as a clonotype. MiTCR v1.1 was used to align the clonotypes against IMGT TRBV, TRBD and TRBJ reference segments. The analysis included only V-J combinations with a frequency above 0.0001, which together covered 99% to 99.2% of the repertoires. The TCS score was defined as F50 (clonal expansion) divided by E x V (chaos), with BLOSUM62-based TCRdist calculated between CDR3 peptides within each V-J. Welch's t-statistics and random forest reduced fewer than 550 V-J features to roughly 13, which were used in a naive Bayes classifier (R e1071). Through fastp at Q25 and MiXCR, TCRdb rebuilt clones from the public reads, retaining in-frame beta chains. Every entry covers one CDR3 protein and lists the most common genes and DNA from its rows. The V and J calls shown here were made by TCRdb, not taken from the authors' results. This sample has 600,000 or so distinct CDR3 sequences in its table, and more than 14% of those were observed once. The ten largest clones add up to under 15% of the sample.

In the ophthalmopathy patients, disease was moderately to severely active, with a Clinical Activity Score of 3 or more, a NOSPECS grade of 4 or more, and a duration of less than 3 months. Any patient with an uncontrolled infection, another autoimmune disease, pregnancy or lactation was excluded. Diagnoses were based on clinical symptoms, serum thyroxine and TRAb, thyroid ultrasound and orbital computed tomography. Ficoll-Paque density gradient centrifugation was used to isolate PBMCs from about 9.4 ml of fresh peripheral blood. Trizol reagent was used to extract total RNA, and RNA quality was then checked on an Agilent 2100 Bioanalyzer.

The origin of this receptor is a woman aged 50 to 65 with Graves' ophthalmopathy. The sample comprised blood. In this chain, TRBV28 is recombined with TRBJ2-6; the D gene cannot be resolved beyond TRBD1 or TRBD2, each matching 5 bases. The sequenced DNA is TGTGCCAGCAGCACAACCGGGACGAACGTCCTGACTTTC. Its coded protein is CASSTTGTNVLTF.